This entry lists 16 T cell receptor beta chains sequenced from one sample in a study of T cells in localized non-small cell lung cancer (dated by TCRdb to the early 2020s). Receptor amplification or capture employed the immunoSEQ multiplex PCR assay. Entries here come from immuneACCESS through TCRdb and include only in-frame sequences with V and J called. Some clones fail to appear in such tables; in the studies checked, an unresolved V gene covers under half of the shortfall, and the cause of the remainder is unknown. The sample table shows about 53,000 clones, and around 80% are seen once. The ten most abundant clones make up 17% of the sample. The sequencing here drew on peripheral blood mononuclear cells, taken before any cancer treatment. Receptors originate from a man aged 35 to 69 with stage III lung adenocarcinoma.

The CDR3 is CASSPDWDSTYEQYF. Here the CDR3 DNA reads TGTGCCAGCAGCCCAGACTGGGACAGCACCTACGAGCAGTACTTC. The rearrangement uses TRBV7-9 and TRBJ2-7, with 7 bases matching TRBD1. The CDR3 runs 15 residues. V lost 5 bases and J lost 2; bases outside the gene matches: 9. Germline lookup yields CDR1 SEHNR and CDR2 FQNEAQ (reference sequence).

V usage is TRBV19 and J usage is TRBJ1-3; D is undetermined. Per germline, CDR1 LNHDA and CDR2 SQIVND (reference sequence). The CDR3 totals 16 residues. V was shortened by 7 bases and J by 7 bases, with 23 bases between the two germline ends. The CDR3 region has the DNA TGTGCCAGTACCAGTATAGATGGCGGTAAAAGGAACACCATATATTTT. Amino acid sequence: CASTSIDGGKRNTIYF. Supplemented by reference TRBV19 and TRBJ1-3, the full variable domain reads DGGITQSPKYLFRKEGQNVTLSCEQNLNHDAMYWYRQDPGQGLRLIYYSQIVNDFQKGDIAEGYSVSREKKESFPLTVTSAQKNPTAFYLCASTSIDGGKRNTIYFGEGSWLTVV.

The chain joins TRBV10-2 to TRBJ2-3, with D unclear. The CDR3 consists of 11 residues. Trimming left V 2 bases short and J 6 bases short, with 3 bases between. Germline CDR1 is WSHSY and CDR2 is SAAADI. CDR3 nucleotides: TGCGCCAGCAGTGAGACGGATACGCAGTATTTT. Its translation: CASSETDTQYF.

Turning to this clone: This sample also contains other DNA sequences that code for the same CDR3. V and J are TRBV19 and TRBJ1-1, with 7 bases identical to TRBD1. Trimming removed 3 bases from V and 0 bases from J; junction bases left unmatched: 1. CDR1 is LNHDA and CDR2 is SQIVND in the germline V gene (reference sequence). This CDR3 spans 14 amino acids. In DNA, the CDR3 is TGTGCCAGTAGTATCGGGACAGTGAACACTGAAGCTTTCTTT. Its protein product is CASSIGTVNTEAFF.

This chain uses TRBV18 with TRBJ1-2; no clear D. Germline values: CDR1 KGHSH, CDR2 LQKENI. This CDR3 contains 15 residues. The V end was cut by 0 bases, the J end by 1 base, with 9 bases between. This CDR3 is CASSPPPGDNYGYTF. The CDR3 DNA reads as TGTGCCAGCTCACCACCGCCGGGAGATAACTATGGCTACACCTTC.

This clone was picked up a small number of times. CDR3 bases: TGTGCCAGCAGCGAGGGACAGAACTCTGGAAACACCATATATTTT. Its protein product is CASSEGQNSGNTIYF. The chain has TRBV5-4 and TRBJ1-3, with 7 positions matching TRBD1. CDR3 length: 15 amino acids. Germline CDR1 and CDR2: SGHNT and YYREEE (reference sequence). V shed 4 bases, J shed 0 bases, and the junction held 4 bases outside the gene matches. Combining the CDR3 with reference TRBV5-4 and TRBJ1-3 gives the whole variable domain ETGVTQSPTHLIKTRGQQVTLRCSSQSGHNTVSWYQQALGQGPQFIFQYYREEENGRGNFPPRFSGLQFPNYSSELNVNALELDDSALYLCASSEGQNSGNTIYFGEGSWLTVV.

This clone appeared a few times. V and J are TRBV9 and TRBJ1-1, with unresolved D. The CDR3 spans 15 residues. V lost 6 bases, J lost 2 bases, and 17 bases lay in between. The V gene's germline CDR1 is SGDLS and CDR2 YYNGEE. In DNA form, the CDR3 reads TGTGCCAGCAACGAAGATGGCGATCTAAACACTGAAGCTTTCTTT. Translation gives CASNEDGDLNTEAFF.

This rearrangement joins TRBV11-3 to TRBJ2-2; D is possibly TRBD1 (5 bases). Germline values: CDR1 SGHNT, CDR2 YENEEA. Trimming removed 5 bases from V and 3 bases from J, with 13 bases in between. This CDR3 has 15 amino acids. The CDR3 loop reads CASSLRQGDTGELFF. DNA of the CDR3: TGTGCCAGCAGCCTACGGCAAGGGGACACCGGGGAGCTGTTTTTT.

The J gene is TRBJ1-1, the V gene TRBV5-1; D is undetermined. The CDR3 consists of 14 residues. The germline V gene has CDR1 SGHRS and CDR2 YFSETQ. With 0 bases removed from V and 1 base from J, the gap between germline ends came to 7 bases. CDR3 loop: CASSLGPQNTEAFF. CDR3 nucleotide sequence: TGCGCCAGCAGCTTGGGACCTCAGAACACTGAAGCTTTCTTT.

In its sample, this clone was seen a few times. As DNA, the CDR3 is TGTGCCAGCAGCTTGGGACTCGGGGCCAATGAGCAGTTCTTC. It is translated as CASSLGLGANEQFF. The V gene is TRBV5-6, the J gene TRBJ2-1; D could derive from TRBD1 or TRBD2 (5 bases each). Looked up from germline, CDR1 is SGHDT and CDR2 is YYEEEE. The CDR3 runs to 14 residues. The germline V and J ends were trimmed by 0 bases and 6 bases, with 10 bases remaining between them.

The chain combines TRBV4-2 with TRBJ1-5; D is ambiguous. V was shortened by 0 bases and J by 2 bases, with 8 bases between the two germline ends. The CDR3 loop spans 15 amino acids. Germline loops: CDR1 LGHNA, CDR2 YNFKEQ. For the CDR3, the DNA is TGTGCCAGCAGCCAAGATGATAGTGGCAATCAGCCCCAGCATTTT. It yields the protein CASSQDDSGNQPQHF.

V gene TRBV6-6 combines with J gene TRBJ2-2, with D hard to call. The CDR3 sequence is 14 residues long. Trimming pared 6 bases from V and 0 bases from J, leaving 8 bases between. Germline CDR1 is MNHNY and CDR2 is SVGAGI (reference sequence). The CDR3 reads CASSGFSNTGELFF. The CDR3 DNA reads TGTGCCAGCAGCGGGTTTTCGAACACCGGGGAGCTGTTTTTT.

The chain uses TRBV30 and TRBJ1-2; 9 positions agree with TRBD1. The CDR3 has 13 amino acids. With 0 bases clipped from V and 5 bases from J, the junction kept 1 base outside the gene matches. The germline CDR1 and CDR2 sequences are GTSNPN and SVGIG (reference sequence). For the CDR3, the DNA is TGTGCCTGGAGTGTGACAGGGGGATATGGCTACACCTTC. The encoded protein is CAWSVTGGYGYTF.

The chain has TRBV11-3 and TRBJ2-1; TRBD2 matches 11 bases. The V and J ends lost 1 base and 15 bases, in that order; junction bases with no gene match: 2. This CDR3 spans 12 amino acids. Germline V gene sequence: CDR1 SGHNT, CDR2 YENEEA. Written as DNA, the CDR3 is TGTGCCAGCAGCTTAGTAGCGGGAGGGGGGTTCTTC. It yields the protein CASSLVAGGGFF. The complete variable domain, with remaining parts taken from reference TRBV11-3 and TRBJ2-1, reads EAGVVQSPRYKIIEKKQPVAFWCNPISGHNTLYWYLQNLGQGPELLIRYENEEAVDDSQLPKDRFSAERLKGVDSTLKIQPAELGDSAVYLCASSLVAGGGFFGPGTRLTVL.

The chain recombines TRBV28 with TRBJ2-5; D gene uncertain. The CDR3 is 14 amino acids. In germline, CDR1 is MDHEN, CDR2 SYDVKM. V was pared by 1 base and J by 1 base, with 7 bases between. CDR3 amino acids: CASSLFAFQETQYF. In nucleotides, the CDR3 is TGTGCCAGCAGTTTATTTGCATTCCAAGAGACCCAGTACTTC.

The rearrangement uses TRBV7-3 and TRBJ1-4; D may be TRBD1 (5 bases). Germline-derived CDR1 and CDR2 are SGHTA and FQGTGA. The V end was cut by 5 bases, the J end by 1 base, with 29 bases between. This CDR3 contains 21 residues. The CDR3 DNA is TGTGCCAGCAGCCGAGGTAGGTCAACGTGTAATGGGGGTGTAACTAATGAAAAACTGTTTTTT. It yields the protein CASSRGRSTCNGGVTNEKLFF.